This is a list of T cell receptor beta chains from one sample in a study of follicular helper T cells after annual influenza vaccination. Data came from immunoSEQ multiplex PCR; TCRdb stores just in-frame clones and leaves some out. The repertoire has about 9,300 clones, around 90% of them found once; the top ten carry over 0.4%. The sequenced sample was CXCR5+ CD38- circulating T follicular helper cells from blood, obtained on the day of influenza vaccination. The receptors were gathered from an adult who received the influenza vaccine. Both conserved end residues are part of each CDR3. D genes are given only for firm matches. Clone sizes are given selectively: once, few, many, or a class where the clone is expanded.

>TRBJ2-2|NA|14|TRBV14|NA
TGTGCCAGCAGCCCCCTTTTGGAGACCGGGGAGCTGTTTTTT
CASSPLLETGELFF
>TRBJ1-1|NA|13|TRBV5-5|NA
TGTGCCAGCAGCCTATCCCCGAACACTGAAGCTTTCTTT
CASSLSPNTEAFF
>TRBJ2-1|NA|11|TRBV6-5|NA
TGTGCCAGCAGTGATTTCCATGAGCAGTTCTTC
CASSDFHEQFF
>TRBJ1-5|few|13|TRBV2|NA
TGTGCCAGCAGTGTTTCCAGAAATCAGCCCCAGCATTTT
CASSVSRNQPQHF
>TRBJ2-1|NA|14|TRBV18|NA
TGTGCCAGCTCACTTCCTAGCATCATCAATGAGCAGTTCTTC
CASSLPSIINEQFF
>TRBJ1-1|once|16|TRBV18|NA
TGTGCCAGCTCACCACCGGGGCAGATATTAAACACTGAAGCTTTCTTT
CASSPPGQILNTEAFF
>TRBJ2-3|NA|14|TRBV30|NA
TGTGCCTTGTTGGACCCGACGGGCCCAGATACGCAGTATTTT
CALLDPTGPDTQYF
>TRBJ2-1|once|14|TRBV19|TRBD2
TGTGCCAGTAGCCCGGGACGGGAGGTGAATGAGCAGTTCTTC
CASSPGREVNEQFF
>TRBJ2-3|NA|13|TRBV10-1|NA
TGCGCCAGTCAACAGTCGTTCACAGATACGCAGTATTTT
CASQQSFTDTQYF
>TRBJ2-3|NA|14|TRBV6-5|TRBD2
TGTGCCAGCAGTGATAGCGGGGGCACAGATACGCAGTATTTT
CASSDSGGTDTQYF
>TRBJ1-2|NA|15|TRBV7-2|NA
TGTGCCAGCAGCTTAGCGTTCGCGACAGTCTATGGCTACACCTTC
CASSLAFATVYGYTF
>TRBJ2-3|few|15|TRBV7-3|TRBD2
TGTGCCAGCAGCTCATCTTGGGGGGGTACAGATACGCAGTATTTT
CASSSSWGGTDTQYF
>TRBJ1-2|NA|15|TRBV4-3|NA
TGCGCCAGCAGCCTACGGCAGGGGTGGGACTATGGCTACACCTTC
CASSLRQGWDYGYTF
>TRBJ1-1|once|13|TRBV7-2|NA
TGTGCCAGCAGCTTTTCGGCGAACACTGAAGCTTTCTTT
CASSFSANTEAFF
>TRBJ2-3|NA|15|TRBV6-1|TRBD2
TGTGCCAGCAGTGCCCAGCGGGGGTTCACAGATACGCAGTATTTT
CASSAQRGFTDTQYF
>TRBJ1-2|NA|12|TRBV7-9|NA
TGTGCCAGCAGCTTAGAAACACATGGCTACACCTTC
CASSLETHGYTF
>TRBJ1-2|few|13|TRBV4-3|NA
TGCGCCAGCAGCCAAGATCGAGGCCGAGGCTACACCTTC
CASSQDRGRGYTF
>TRBJ2-3|NA|12|TRBV7-9|NA
TGTGCCAGCAGCTTGACGCCAGATACGCAGTATTTT
CASSLTPDTQYF
>TRBJ1-4|NA|14|TRBV7-2|NA
TGTGCCAGCAGTCGGGGGGGGTATAATGAAAAACTGTTTTTT
CASSRGGYNEKLFF
>TRBJ2-2|NA|14|TRBV19|TRBD1
TGTGCCAGTAGTGTACAGGGGGGCACCGGGGAGCTGTTTTTT
CASSVQGGTGELFF
>TRBJ2-6|NA|18|TRBV7-3|NA
TGTGCCAGCAGCAATTATCTACGCTTACAAAGTCGGGCCAACGTCCTGACTTTC
CASSNYLRLQSRANVLTF
>TRBJ2-5|NA|14|TRBV19|NA
TGTGCCAGTAGTATTAGCACCTCCGGAGAGACCCAGTACTTC
CASSISTSGETQYF
>TRBJ2-3|NA|11|TRBV7-9|NA
TGTGCCAGCAGCTTAACAGATACGCAGTATTTT
CASSLTDTQYF
>TRBJ2-3|NA|14|TRBV4-1|NA
TGCGCCAGCAGCCAGTTGGGGGAGGTAGATACGCAGTATTTT
CASSQLGEVDTQYF
>TRBJ1-6|NA|18|TRBV18|NA
TGTGCCAGCTCACCATATCGGCGACAGGTTGGGGAGAATTCACCCCTCCACTTT
CASSPYRRQVGENSPLHF
>TRBJ2-3|once|14|TRBV27|NA
TGTGCCAGCAGAACTTTGGGCAGCACAGATACGCAGTATTTT
CASRTLGSTDTQYF
>TRBJ2-3|NA|11|TRBV29-1|NA
TGCAGCGAGAGCGCGTTGGATACGCAGTATTTT
CSESALDTQYF
>TRBJ2-2|NA|15|TRBV5-6|TRBD2
TGTGCCAGCAGGTCGGGGGGGCCCCACACCGGGGAGCTGTTTTTT
CASRSGGPHTGELFF
>TRBJ1-4|NA|14|TRBV7-2|NA
TGTGCCAGCAGCTTACAGGGCGGGCATGAAAAACTGTTTTTT
CASSLQGGHEKLFF
>TRBJ1-1|NA|15|TRBV19|NA
TGTGCCAGTAGTGGAAGCAGGGAGGCAGACACTGAAGCTTTCTTT
CASSGSREADTEAFF
>TRBJ2-3|NA|19|TRBV4-3|TRBD1
TGCGCCAGCAGCCAAGATGCAGGGGGCGCTGAATATAGCACAGATACGCAGTATTTT
CASSQDAGGAEYSTDTQYF
>TRBJ2-1|NA|15|TRBV5-1|TRBD2
TGCGCCAGCAGCTTTCTAGCGGGGGGTGCGGGTGAGCAGTTCTTC
CASSFLAGGAGEQFF
>TRBJ2-4|NA|14|TRBV7-2|TRBD1
TGTGCCAGCAGCCAGGACAGGACCAAAAACATTCAGTACTTC
CASSQDRTKNIQYF
>TRBJ2-2|NA|14|TRBV6-4|NA
TGTGCCAGCAGACAAGACAGATCCACCGGGGAGCTGTTTTTT
CASRQDRSTGELFF
>TRBJ2-3|once|15|TRBV4-2|NA
TGTGCCAGCAGGTCCTGGGGGGTGAGCACAGATACGCAGTATTTT
CASRSWGVSTDTQYF
>TRBJ1-4|NA|16|TRBV5-8|TRBD1
TGTGCCAGCAGCCTGGGGTTGGGACAGGGCGACGAAAAACTGTTTTTT
CASSLGLGQGDEKLFF
>TRBJ1-2|NA|15|TRBV6-1|TRBD1
TGTGCCAGCAGTGAAGGACAGGGGGAAAACTATGGCTACACCTTC
CASSEGQGENYGYTF
>TRBJ2-7|NA|13|TRBV7-2|TRBD2
TGTGCCAGCAGCCAGCGGGGGGGTTACGAGCAGTACTTC
CASSQRGGYEQYF
>TRBJ2-1|NA|13|TRBV7-9|TRBD1
TGTGCCAGCAGCCGGGGACAGAACAATGAGCAGTTCTTC
CASSRGQNNEQFF
>TRBJ2-7|few|11|TRBV2|NA
TGTGCCAGCAGCCCTAACTACGAGCAGTACTTC
CASSPNYEQYF
>TRBJ1-3|NA|16|TRBV28|NA
TGTGCCAGCAGTCCTCCGCGTGGGAGCTCTGGAAACACCATATATTTT
CASSPPRGSSGNTIYF
>TRBJ2-2|NA|16|TRBV6-4|NA
TGTGCCAGCAGTGACTCGGGGGGCTGGGACACCGGGGAGCTGTTTTTT
CASSDSGGWDTGELFF
>TRBJ1-3|NA|17|TRBV6-1|TRBD1
TGTGCCAGCAGTGAAAGGGGGACAGGGAGCGCTGGAAACACCATATATTTT
CASSERGTGSAGNTIYF
>TRBJ2-1|NA|15|TRBV11-3|NA
TGTGCCAGCAGCTTAGGGGGTCTATCGTACAATGAGCAGTTCTTC
CASSLGGLSYNEQFF
>TRBJ1-2|NA|13|TRBV19|NA
TGTGCCAGTAGTAAGGTTACCCTTCCCGGCTACACCTTC
CASSKVTLPGYTF
>TRBJ1-4|NA|15|TRBV4-1|NA
TGCGCCAGCAGCCAAAGCGGGGCGGGAGATGAAAAACTGTTTTTT
CASSQSGAGDEKLFF
>TRBJ1-1|NA|15|TRBV7-2|NA
TGTGCCAGCAGCGCTCGGGACCGAGGGGACCCTGAAGCTTTCTTT
CASSARDRGDPEAFF
>TRBJ2-1|NA|13|TRBV5-1|NA
TGCGCCAGCAGCTTGGGGTTGAACAATGAGCAGTTCTTC
CASSLGLNNEQFF
>TRBJ2-7|NA|15|TRBV7-8|TRBD1
TGTGCCAGCAGAACTGGGACAGGGGGCGCCTACGAGCAGTACTTC
CASRTGTGGAYEQYF
>TRBJ1-2|NA|14|TRBV10-2|TRBD1
TGCGCCAGCAGCCGGACAGGGGGAGACTATGGCTACACCTTC
CASSRTGGDYGYTF
>TRBJ1-2|few|15|TRBV30|TRBD1
TGTGCCTGGAGTGACACTACAGGGGATGGATATGGCTACACCTTC
CAWSDTTGDGYGYTF
>TRBJ1-2|NA|13|TRBV11-2|NA
TGTGCCAGCAGTCGACAGGCATTTGATGGCTACACCTTC
CASSRQAFDGYTF
>TRBJ2-7|NA|15|TRBV19|TRBD2
TGTGCCACCCGGATGGGAGGGGATAATATCTACGAGCAGTACTTC
CATRMGGDNIYEQYF
>TRBJ2-5|NA|14|TRBV7-7|TRBD2
TGTGCCAGCAGCTTGAGGCTAGCGGAAGAGACCCAGTACTTC
CASSLRLAEETQYF
>TRBJ2-7|NA|13|TRBV19|TRBD1
TGTGCCAGTAGACGACAGGGGGCCTACGAGCAGTACTTC
CASRRQGAYEQYF